A selection of T cell receptor beta chains follows, all from one sample in a study of blood T cell repertoires in COVID-19. Clones were read by immunoSEQ multiplex PCR, and TCRdb kept only the in-frame ones, dropping some. The sample has about 91,000 clones; around 90% are singletons. The sequencing input was peripheral blood. Every receptor here comes from a man between 65 and 79 years old with acute or convalescent COVID-19. The CDR3 runs from the conserved cysteine through the conserved F or W. Each record gives: V gene, CDR3 length, J gene, CDR3 protein.

V gene: TRBV7-2
CDR3 length: 15
J gene: TRBJ2-1
CDR3 protein: CASSFLAGNYNEQFF

V gene: TRBV18
CDR3 length: 15
J gene: TRBJ2-5
CDR3 protein: CASSPGSQGGETQYF

V gene: TRBV5-6
CDR3 length: 13
J gene: TRBJ1-2
CDR3 protein: CASSLGGPGGYTF

V gene: TRBV18
CDR3 length: 15
J gene: TRBJ1-2
CDR3 protein: CASSLSDRGRTGYTF

V gene: TRBV24-1
CDR3 length: 13
J gene: TRBJ2-1
CDR3 protein: CATGQGSYNEQFF

V gene: TRBV19
CDR3 length: 14
J gene: TRBJ1-1
CDR3 protein: CASHPVGAYTEAFF

V gene: TRBV29-1
CDR3 length: 12
J gene: TRBJ2-1
CDR3 protein: CSVRTSAGEQFF

V gene: TRBV11-2
CDR3 length: 15
J gene: TRBJ2-5
CDR3 protein: CASSLGVGLKETQYF

V gene: TRBV25-1
CDR3 length: 17
J gene: TRBJ1-3
CDR3 protein: CASSDPGSLHSGNTIYF

V gene: TRBV11-2
CDR3 length: 15
J gene: TRBJ2-2
CDR3 protein: CASSSSGQYTGELFF

V gene: TRBV14
CDR3 length: 13
J gene: TRBJ1-1
CDR3 protein: CASSQDRRSGAFF

V gene: TRBV5-6
CDR3 length: 14
J gene: TRBJ1-3
CDR3 protein: CASSLEDRGNTIYF

V gene: TRBV3-1/TRBV3-2
CDR3 length: 15
J gene: TRBJ2-3
CDR3 protein: CASSLTSGGSDTQYF

V gene: TRBV7-9
CDR3 length: 16
J gene: TRBJ2-1
CDR3 protein: CASSSGQASSYNEQFF

V gene: TRBV11-2
CDR3 length: 16
J gene: TRBJ2-7
CDR3 protein: CASSPVRDRAPYEQYF

V gene: TRBV19
CDR3 length: 15
J gene: TRBJ1-2
CDR3 protein: CASSIDRGPDYGYTF

V gene: TRBV6-1
CDR3 length: 17
J gene: TRBJ2-1
CDR3 protein: CASSEALLVASSNEQFF

V gene: TRBV28
CDR3 length: 17
J gene: TRBJ1-1
CDR3 protein: CASRNPDMGNLNTEAFF

V gene: TRBV12-3/TRBV12-4
CDR3 length: 10
J gene: TRBJ1-1
CDR3 protein: CASTPSEAFF

V gene: TRBV27
CDR3 length: 14
J gene: TRBJ2-1
CDR3 protein: CASSLGTGGNEQFF

V gene: TRBV11-2
CDR3 length: 15
J gene: TRBJ2-3
CDR3 protein: CASSLEGQGPDTQYF

V gene: TRBV19
CDR3 length: 14
J gene: TRBJ1-1
CDR3 protein: CASSIQGANTEAFF

V gene: TRBV7-9
CDR3 length: 14
J gene: TRBJ1-6
CDR3 protein: CASSLFSVDSPLHF

V gene: TRBV2
CDR3 length: 16
J gene: TRBJ1-3
CDR3 protein: CASKVFEGASGNTIYF

V gene: TRBV10-2
CDR3 length: 17
J gene: TRBJ1-2
CDR3 protein: CASRPGTGNSRNYGYTF

V gene: TRBV28
CDR3 length: 12
J gene: TRBJ1-5
CDR3 protein: CASRTGGQPQHF